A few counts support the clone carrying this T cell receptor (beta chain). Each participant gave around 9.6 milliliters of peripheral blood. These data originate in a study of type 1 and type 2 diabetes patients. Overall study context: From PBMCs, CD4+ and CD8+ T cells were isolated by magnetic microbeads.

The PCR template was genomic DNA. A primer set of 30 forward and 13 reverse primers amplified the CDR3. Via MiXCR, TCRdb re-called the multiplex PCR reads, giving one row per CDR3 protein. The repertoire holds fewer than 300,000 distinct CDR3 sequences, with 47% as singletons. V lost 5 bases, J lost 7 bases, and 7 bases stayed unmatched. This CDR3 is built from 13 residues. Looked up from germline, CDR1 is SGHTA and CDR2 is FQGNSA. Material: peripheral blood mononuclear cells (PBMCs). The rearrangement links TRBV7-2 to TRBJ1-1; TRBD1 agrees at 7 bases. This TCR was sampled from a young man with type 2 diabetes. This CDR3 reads CASSNRQGREAFF. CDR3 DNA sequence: TGTGCCAGCAGCAATCGACAGGGACGTGAAGCTTTCTTT.